Listed here are 32 T cell receptor beta chains from one sample, sequenced in a study of T cells in Graves' hyperthyroidism and ophthalmopathy. TCR beta CDR3 regions were amplified from RNA transcripts. Researchers ran a first-round RT-PCR on the TCR CDR3 using the HTBI primer set. Each CDR3 protein is one row after TCRdb ran MiXCR on the multiplex PCR reads. Of 500,000 to 700,000 distinct CDR3 sequences in the sample, 16% are singletons; the top ten hold 15% to 20%. The sequenced material came from blood. All receptors come from a woman younger than 35 with Graves' hyperthyroidism.

The V call is TRBV14, the J call TRBJ1-2, with a possible D match to TRBD1 (5 bases). V lost 0 bases and J 3 bases, leaving 11 bases between the germline ends. CDR1 SGHDN and CDR2 FVKESK come from the germline V gene. This CDR3 is built from 15 residues. The DNA of the CDR3 is TGTGCCAGCAGCCAAGATGTTCTCAGGGACTATGGCTACACCTTC. As protein: CASSQDVLRDYGYTF.

Many counts were recorded for this clonotype. The rearrangement uses TRBV5-1 and TRBJ1-5, with D possibly being TRBD1 (5 bases). The CDR3 covers 15 residues. The ends were cut back, 2 bases at V and 2 bases at J, with 11 bases in the middle. Looked up from germline, CDR1 is SGHRS and CDR2 is YFSETQ. CDR3 protein: CASSFGGEGNQPQHF. CDR3 DNA: TGCGCCAGCAGCTTCGGGGGGGAGGGCAATCAGCCCCAGCATTTT.

This clonotype was counted only a few times. This sequence joins TRBV5-1 and TRBJ1-2; TRBD1 matches 7 bases. Germline V gene lookup returns CDR1 SGHRS and CDR2 YFSETQ. This CDR3 spans 17 amino acids. Losses at the gene ends were 2 bases for V and 0 bases for J; bases not matched to a gene: 10. Written as DNA, the CDR3 is TGCGCCAGCAGCTTAAATTCCAACAGGGGCACTAACTATGGCTACACCTTC. Its translation: CASSLNSNRGTNYGYTF.

This clonotype has more than one count but fewer than ten. This sequence joins TRBV18 and TRBJ2-2, with no clear D. V shed 2 bases and J shed 4 bases, with 11 bases lying between them. Germline V CDR1 and CDR2: KGHSH, LQKENI. The CDR3 covers 15 residues. Written as DNA, the CDR3 is TGTGCCAGCTCACCAGGGCCACTGGGCACCGGGGAGCTGTTTTTT. Encoded protein: CASSPGPLGTGELFF.

This clonotype has ten or more counts. J is TRBJ1-2 and V is TRBV2; no firm D call. CDR1 SNHLY and CDR2 FYNNEI come from the germline V gene. This CDR3 spans 13 amino acids. V lost 3 bases and J 7 bases, leaving 12 bases between the germline ends. Written as DNA, the CDR3 is TGTGCCAGCAGTGATAGTCTCGGATTTGGCTACACCTTC. It encodes CASSDSLGFGYTF.

The table lists this clonotype with many counts. This chain uses TRBV24-1 with TRBJ2-3; D gene unclear. Germline CDR1 KGHDR, CDR2 SFDVKD. V was pared by 3 bases and J by 2 bases, with 8 bases between. CDR3 length: 14 residues. The CDR3 region is CATSDDGYTDTQYF. In DNA, the CDR3 is TGTGCCACCAGTGATGATGGGTACACAGATACGCAGTATTTT.

This clonotype was seen more than once but under ten times. This chain joins TRBV2 and TRBJ2-3, with 8 positions matching TRBD2. This CDR3 is 15 amino acids long. Germline V gene sequence: CDR1 SNHLY, CDR2 FYNNEI. J gave up 0 bases and V 7 bases, and 6 bases lay outside the gene matches. CDR3 loop: CASNDRGGSTDTQYF. The CDR3 region has the DNA TGTGCCAGCAACGATCGGGGGGGCAGCACAGATACGCAGTATTTT.

This clonotype appeared a few times. The chain carries TRBV20-1 and TRBJ2-7, with 8 positions matching TRBD2. The CDR3 consists of 12 residues. Germline trimming cut 4 bases from V and 3 bases from J; bases unmatched to any gene: 2. Germline V gene data show CDR1 as DFQATT and CDR2 as SNEGSKA (reference sequence). CDR3 protein: CSATTSGYEQYF. The CDR3 DNA sequence: TGCAGTGCTACCACTAGCGGCTACGAGCAGTACTTC.

This clonotype was seen at least ten times. V gene TRBV11-3 combines with J gene TRBJ2-5, with 12 bases fitting TRBD1. CDR1 and CDR2 from the germline V gene are SGHNT and YENEEA. Trimming took 5 bases from V and 4 from J; bases not matched to a gene: 5. The CDR3 totals 15 residues. The CDR3 region is CASSTGQGAGETQYF. CDR3 DNA: TGTGCCAGCAGCACGGGACAGGGGGCCGGAGAGACCCAGTACTTC.

This clonotype was picked up a small number of times. The chain links TRBV7-9 to TRBJ1-2; D may be TRBD1 (6 bases). CDR1 and CDR2 from the germline V gene are SEHNR and FQNEAQ (reference sequence). V lost 1 base to trimming and J lost 4 bases, with 13 bases between them. This CDR3 has 15 amino acids. Here the CDR3 DNA reads TGTGCCAGCAGCTTAGTAGGGGGGGCCCTCTATGGCTACACCTTC. Its protein is CASSLVGGALYGYTF.

This clonotype was recorded many times. DNA for the CDR3: TGTGCCAGCAGACCTTCGGGCGGGGGGGCGCTCGCGCAGTACTTC. It is translated as CASRPSGGGALAQYF. The chain combines TRBV12-3 or TRBV12-4 with TRBJ2-7; TRBD2 matches 9 bases. The CDR3 has 15 residues. The ends lost 6 bases at V and 9 bases at J; junction bases unmatched: 15.

This clonotype has only one observation. V and J are TRBV12-3 or TRBV12-4 and TRBJ2-5; TRBD2 agrees at 15 bases. The CDR3 extends over 18 amino acids. V trimming: 3 bases; J trimming: 0 bases; junction bases outside the gene matches: 5. The CDR3 DNA reads TGTGCCAGCAGTTTGGGACTAGCGGGAGGCTTGGACCAAGAGACCCAGTACTTC. It yields the protein CASSLGLAGGLDQETQYF.

This clonotype has a count of ten or more. This chain uses TRBV7-9 with TRBJ2-7; 7 bases align to TRBD1. The CDR3 sequence is 15 residues long. The ends lost 5 bases at V and 1 base at J; junction bases unmatched: 8. Per the germline V gene, CDR1 is SEHNR and CDR2 is FQNEAQ (reference sequence). CDR3 sequence reads: CASSPPGTASYEQYF. The CDR3, as DNA: TGTGCCAGCAGCCCCCCAGGGACAGCATCCTACGAGCAGTACTTC.

V is TRBV20-1 and J is TRBJ2-2; 7 bases map to TRBD1. The CDR3 runs to 15 residues. Germline CDR1 reads DFQATT; CDR2 reads SNEGSKA (reference sequence). V lost 2 bases and J lost 6; bases outside the gene matches: 9. The CDR3 protein is CSARSPGGIAGELFF. The CDR3 DNA sequence: TGCAGTGCTAGATCCCCAGGGGGTATCGCCGGGGAGCTGTTTTTT.

Many counts were recorded for this clonotype. The rearrangement joins TRBV5-1 to TRBJ2-2, with TRBD1 matching over 9 bases. CDR1 is SGHRS, CDR2 YFSETQ, per germline. Trimming at V came to 7 bases and at J to 4 bases, leaving 5 bases not matched to a gene. The CDR3 is made up of 14 amino acids. The CDR3 loop reads CASSGTGPTGELFF. The CDR3 DNA follows: TGCGCCAGCTCCGGGACAGGGCCCACCGGGGAGCTGTTTTTT. Filled out from reference TRBV5-1 and TRBJ2-2, the complete variable domain reads KAGVTQTPRYLIKTRGQQVTLSCSPISGHRSVSWYQQTPGQGLQFLFEYFSETQRNKGNFPGRFSGRQFSNSRSEMNVSTLELGDSALYLCASSGTGPTGELFFGEGSRLTVL.

There are many counts of this clonotype. V and J are TRBV6-1 and TRBJ1-2, with 10 bases that match TRBD1. CDR1 and CDR2 from the germline V gene are MNHNS and SASEGT. V was clipped by 1 base and J by 5 bases; unmatched bases: 4. This CDR3 comprises 15 residues. CDR3 region: CASSEVWGQGYGYTF. The CDR3, as DNA: TGTGCCAGCAGTGAAGTATGGGGACAGGGGTATGGCTACACCTTC.

This clonotype was found many times. The chain links TRBV20-1 to TRBJ2-3; TRBD2 matches at 7 bases. The CDR3 length is 18 residues. Germline V gene lookup returns CDR1 DFQATT and CDR2 SNEGSKA (reference sequence). J lost 8 bases, V lost 2 bases, and 22 bases had no gene match. CDR3 DNA: TGCAGTGCTAGACCGTTCTTGTGGGGACTAAGTGCCTCGGGTACGCAGTATTTT. Its protein product is CSARPFLWGLSASGTQYF.

This chain connects TRBV7-9 to TRBJ2-7; D uncertain. V was pared by 10 bases and J by 6 bases, with 19 bases between. Looked up from germline, CDR1 is SEHNR and CDR2 is FQNEAQ (reference sequence). The length of the CDR3 is 13 residues. The CDR3 sequence: CATQGPDWGEQYF. DNA of the CDR3: TGTGCCACCCAAGGACCAGACTGGGGCGAGCAGTACTTC. The full variable domain, completed using reference TRBV7-9 and TRBJ2-7, is DTGVSQNPRHKITKRGQNVTFRCDPISEHNRLYWYRQTLGQGPEFLTYFQNEAQLEKSRLLSDRFSAERPKGSFSTLEIQRTEQGDSAMYLCATQGPDWGEQYFGPGTRLTVT.

This clonotype was seen more than once but under ten times. Possible read error: a much larger clone is one base away. The genes are TRBV2 and TRBJ2-3; D not certain. CDR1 and CDR2 (germline): SNHLY, FYNNEI. The ends were cut back, 6 bases at V and 2 bases at J, with 9 bases in the middle. The CDR3 contains 13 residues. The CDR3 protein is CASRSALTDTQYF. The DNA for the CDR3 is TGTGCCAGCAGGTCTGCACTCACAGATACGCAGTATTTT. The complete variable domain, with remaining parts taken from reference TRBV2 and TRBJ2-3, reads EPEVTQTPSHQVTQMGQEVILRCVPISNHLYFYWYRQILGQKVEFLVSFYNNEISEKSEIFDDQFSVERPDGSNFTLKIRSTKLEDSAMYFCASRSALTDTQYFGPGTRLTVL.

The chain recombines TRBV20-1 with TRBJ1-2; D ambiguous. Germline V CDR1 and CDR2: DFQATT, SNEGSKA (reference sequence). The CDR3 contains 13 residues. V was shortened by 4 bases and J by 3 bases, with 12 bases between the two germline ends. CDR3 loop: CSAKYDRYYGYTF. The CDR3 DNA follows: TGCAGTGCTAAATACGACCGATACTATGGCTACACCTTC.

The table lists this clonotype with a few counts. The rearrangement uses TRBV18 and TRBJ1-2, with a weak D call TRBD1 (6 bases). With 6 bases removed from V and 5 bases from J, the gap between germline ends came to 16 bases. Germline CDR1 reads KGHSH; CDR2 reads LQKENI. This CDR3 is 14 amino acids long. CDR3 nucleotide sequence: TGTGCCAGCTCCTGGGCAGGGGAGCTATATGGCTACACCTTC. This sequence encodes CASSWAGELYGYTF.

About this clonotype: Possible read error: a much larger clone is one base away. The rearrangement joins TRBV20-1 to TRBJ2-7, with D uncertain. Per the germline V gene, CDR1 is DFQATT and CDR2 is SNEGSKA (reference sequence). CDR3 length: 12 residues. With 3 bases removed from V and 6 bases from J, the gap between germline ends came to 12 bases. This CDR3 is CSASGEAGEQYF. CDR3 DNA: TGCAGTGCTAGTGGAGAGGCTGGCGAGCAGTACTTC.

This clonotype has more than one count but fewer than ten. This rearrangement joins TRBV9 to TRBJ1-1; TRBD1 is a possible D gene (6 bases). Trimming stripped 4 bases from V and 7 bases from J, with 11 bases between. Looked up from germline, CDR1 is SGDLS and CDR2 is YYNGEE. CDR3 size: 12 residues. This CDR3 is CASSSPTGEAFF. CDR3 coding DNA: TGTGCCAGCAGCTCCCCGACAGGTGAAGCTTTCTTT.

J is TRBJ2-7 and V is TRBV5-1, with 7 bases matching TRBD1. Germline V gene lookup returns CDR1 SGHRS and CDR2 YFSETQ. This CDR3 region has 14 residues. V dropped 1 base and J dropped 6; count of bases not matched to a gene: 7. The CDR3 region is CASSLRDSLGEQYF. The DNA for the CDR3 is TGCGCCAGCAGCTTGAGGGACAGCTTGGGCGAGCAGTACTTC.

J is TRBJ2-7 and V is TRBV19; TRBD1 or TRBD2 may be the D gene (5 bases each). The CDR3 runs to 14 residues. Trimming took 6 bases from V and 3 from J, leaving 15 bases between them. Germline loops: CDR1 LNHDA, CDR2 SQIVND (reference sequence). CDR3 nucleotide sequence: TGTGCCAGTAGGAGAAGGGACGGTAACTACGAGCAGTACTTC. Protein product: CASRRRDGNYEQYF.

The chain couples TRBV30 to TRBJ2-7; the D is unclear. This CDR3 region has 13 residues. Trimming removed 0 bases at V and 2 bases at J, with 8 bases between. Germline assignment: CDR1 GTSNPN and CDR2 SVGIG (reference sequence). The CDR3 region is CAWSVGQTYEQYF. DNA for the CDR3: TGTGCCTGGAGTGTCGGCCAGACCTACGAGCAGTACTTC.

The sample holds many counts of this clonotype. The chain combines TRBV27 with TRBJ1-1; D not certain. V was clipped by 5 bases and J by 3 bases, with 13 bases between them. Germline V gene sequence: CDR1 MNHEY, CDR2 SMNVEV (reference sequence). The CDR3 runs to 14 residues. The CDR3 loop reads CASSGQVADTEAFF. The CDR3 nucleotides are TGTGCCAGCAGTGGCCAGGTTGCCGACACTGAAGCTTTCTTT.

This clonotype was observed a few times. The V call is TRBV5-6, the J call TRBJ2-5, with D tentatively TRBD1 (7 bases). The CDR3 has 13 amino acids. Germline-derived CDR1 and CDR2 are SGHDT and YYEEEE. V dropped 4 bases and J dropped 4 bases, with 11 bases sitting between them. DNA for the CDR3: TGTGCCAGCAGCGCAGGGGGAGGAGAGACCCAGTACTTC. It is translated as CASSAGGGETQYF.

This clonotype was recorded a few times. The V call is TRBV19, the J call TRBJ2-3, with 9 positions matching TRBD2. Trimming cost V 5 bases and J 0 bases; bases outside gene matches: 9. CDR1 is LNHDA and CDR2 is SQIVND in the germline V gene (reference sequence). The CDR3 runs 17 residues. The CDR3 spells CASSLEREAASTDTQYF. DNA for the CDR3: TGTGCCAGTAGTCTGGAGCGGGAGGCCGCTAGCACAGATACGCAGTATTTT.

In this sample, this clonotype turned up a few times. The chain couples TRBV27 to TRBJ2-2, with a tentative D call TRBD1 (6 bases). Germline assignment: CDR1 MNHEY and CDR2 SMNVEV (reference sequence). This CDR3 has 12 residues. The V end lost 8 bases, the J end lost 5 bases, and 9 bases lay between the germline ends. CDR3 sequence (DNA): TGTGCCAGCGGAAGGGGGACCGGGGAGCTGTTTTTT. Amino acids: CASGRGTGELFF.

The rearrangement links TRBV28 to TRBJ2-5; tentative D call: TRBD1 (6 bases). Germline V lookup: CDR1 MDHEN, CDR2 SYDVKM. With 3 bases removed from V and 0 bases from J, the gap between germline ends came to 11 bases. CDR3 size: 15 residues. The CDR3, as DNA: TGTGCCAGCAGTTTTGTAGGGGGAGACCAAGAGACCCAGTACTTC. Protein: CASSFVGGDQETQYF.

This clonotype was counted ten times or more. The rearrangement joins TRBV28 to TRBJ1-1; D remains ambiguous. Germline CDR1 is MDHEN and CDR2 is SYDVKM. Trimming pared 8 bases from V and 1 base from J, leaving 17 bases between. The CDR3 runs 15 residues. CDR3: CASRNPVPRNTEAFF. The CDR3 DNA reads as TGTGCCAGCCGTAACCCCGTCCCAAGGAACACTGAAGCTTTCTTT. Using reference TRBV28 and TRBJ1-1 for the parts outside the CDR3, the full variable domain is DVKVTQSSRYLVKRTGEKVFLECVQDMDHENMFWYRQDPGLGLRLIYFSYDVKMKEKGDIPEGYSVSREKKERFSLILESASTNQTSMYLCASRNPVPRNTEAFFGQGTRLTVV.